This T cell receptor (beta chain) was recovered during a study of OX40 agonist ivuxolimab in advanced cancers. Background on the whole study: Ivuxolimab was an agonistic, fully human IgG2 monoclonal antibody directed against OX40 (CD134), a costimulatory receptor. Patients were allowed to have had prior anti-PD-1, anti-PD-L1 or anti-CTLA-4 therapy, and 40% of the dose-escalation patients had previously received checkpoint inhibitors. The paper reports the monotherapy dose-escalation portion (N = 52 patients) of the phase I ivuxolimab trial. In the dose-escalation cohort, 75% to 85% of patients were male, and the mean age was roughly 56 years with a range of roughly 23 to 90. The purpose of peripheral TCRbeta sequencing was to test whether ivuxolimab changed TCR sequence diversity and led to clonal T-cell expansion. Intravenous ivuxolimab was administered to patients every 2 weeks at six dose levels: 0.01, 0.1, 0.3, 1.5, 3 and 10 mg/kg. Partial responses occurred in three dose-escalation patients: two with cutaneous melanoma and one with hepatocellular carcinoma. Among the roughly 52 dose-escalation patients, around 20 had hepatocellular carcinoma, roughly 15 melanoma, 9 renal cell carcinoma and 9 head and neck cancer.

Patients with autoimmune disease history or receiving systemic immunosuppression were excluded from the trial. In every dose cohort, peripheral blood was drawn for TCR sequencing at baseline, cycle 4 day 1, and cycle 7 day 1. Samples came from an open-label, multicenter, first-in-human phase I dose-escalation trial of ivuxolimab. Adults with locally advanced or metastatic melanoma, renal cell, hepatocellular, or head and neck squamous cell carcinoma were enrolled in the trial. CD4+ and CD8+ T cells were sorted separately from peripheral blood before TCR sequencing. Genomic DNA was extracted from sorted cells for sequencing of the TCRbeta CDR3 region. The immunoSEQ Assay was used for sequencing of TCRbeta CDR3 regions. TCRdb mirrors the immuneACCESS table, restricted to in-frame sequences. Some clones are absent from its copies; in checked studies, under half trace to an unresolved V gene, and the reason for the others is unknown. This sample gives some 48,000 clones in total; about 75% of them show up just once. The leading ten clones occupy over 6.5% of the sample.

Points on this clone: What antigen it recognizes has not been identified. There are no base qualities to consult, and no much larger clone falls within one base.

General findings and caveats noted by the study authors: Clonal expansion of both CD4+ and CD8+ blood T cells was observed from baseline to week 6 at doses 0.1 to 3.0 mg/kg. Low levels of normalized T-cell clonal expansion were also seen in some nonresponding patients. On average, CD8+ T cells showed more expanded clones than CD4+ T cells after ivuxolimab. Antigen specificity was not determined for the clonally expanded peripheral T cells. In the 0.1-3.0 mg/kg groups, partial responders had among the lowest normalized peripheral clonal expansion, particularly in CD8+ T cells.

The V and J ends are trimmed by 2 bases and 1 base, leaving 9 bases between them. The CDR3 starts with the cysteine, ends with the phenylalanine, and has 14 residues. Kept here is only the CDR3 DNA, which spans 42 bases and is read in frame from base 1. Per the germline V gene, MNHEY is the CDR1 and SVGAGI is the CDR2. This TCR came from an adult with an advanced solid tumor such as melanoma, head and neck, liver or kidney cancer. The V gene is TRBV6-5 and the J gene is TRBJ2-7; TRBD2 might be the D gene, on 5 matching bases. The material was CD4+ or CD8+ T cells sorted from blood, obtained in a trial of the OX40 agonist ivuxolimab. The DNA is TGTGCCAGCAGTTACAGGCGGGTATCCTACGAGCAGTACTTC. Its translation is CASSYRRVSYEQYF.